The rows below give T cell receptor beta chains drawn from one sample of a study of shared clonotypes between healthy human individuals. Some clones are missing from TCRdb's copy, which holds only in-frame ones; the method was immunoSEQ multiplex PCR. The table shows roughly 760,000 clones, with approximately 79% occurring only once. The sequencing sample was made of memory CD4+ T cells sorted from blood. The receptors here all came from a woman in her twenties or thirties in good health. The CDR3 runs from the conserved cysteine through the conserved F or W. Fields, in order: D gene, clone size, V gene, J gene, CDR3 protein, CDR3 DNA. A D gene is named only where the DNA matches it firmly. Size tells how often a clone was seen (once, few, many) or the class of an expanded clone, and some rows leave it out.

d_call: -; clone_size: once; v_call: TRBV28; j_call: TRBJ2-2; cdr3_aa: CASTRGGVWRELFF; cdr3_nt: TGTGCCAGCACCAGAGGAGGGGTCTGGAGGGAGCTGTTTTTT
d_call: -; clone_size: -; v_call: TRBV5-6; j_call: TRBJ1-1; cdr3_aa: CASNFDVESVFF; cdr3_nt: TGTGCCAGCAATTTCGACGTCGAATCGGTTTTCTTT
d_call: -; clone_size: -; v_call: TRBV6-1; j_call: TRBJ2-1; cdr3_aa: CASAEGWRAYNEQFF; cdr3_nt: TGTGCCAGCGCCGAGGGGTGGAGGGCCTACAATGAGCAGTTCTTC
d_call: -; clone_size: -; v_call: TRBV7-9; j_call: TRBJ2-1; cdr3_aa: CASSLDSGEQFF; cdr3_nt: TGTGCCAGCAGCTTAGATTCAGGTGAGCAGTTCTTC
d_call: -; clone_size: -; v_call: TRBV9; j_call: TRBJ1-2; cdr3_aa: CASSVKETAYGYTF; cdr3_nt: TGTGCCAGCAGCGTAAAGGAGACGGCCTATGGCTACACCTTC
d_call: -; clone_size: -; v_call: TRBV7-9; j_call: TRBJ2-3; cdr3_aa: CASSLEDTQYF; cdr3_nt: TGTGCCAGCAGCTTAGAAGATACGCAGTATTTT
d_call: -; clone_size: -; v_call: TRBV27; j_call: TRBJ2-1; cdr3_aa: CASSLSGQGVYNEQFF; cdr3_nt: TGTGCCAGCAGTTTATCGGGGCAGGGCGTCTACAATGAGCAGTTCTTC
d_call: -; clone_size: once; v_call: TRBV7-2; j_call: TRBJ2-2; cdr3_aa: CASSLDSNTGELFF; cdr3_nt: TGTGCCAGCAGCTTAGACTCGAACACCGGGGAGCTGTTTTTT
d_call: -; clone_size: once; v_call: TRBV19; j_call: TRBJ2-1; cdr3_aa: CASSPVGAGSSYNEQFF; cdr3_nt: TGTGCCAGTAGTCCGGTCGGGGCAGGGAGCTCCTACAATGAGCAGTTCTTC
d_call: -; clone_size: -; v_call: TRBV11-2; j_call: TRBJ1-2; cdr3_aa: CASSLQVIANYGYTF; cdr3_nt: TGTGCCAGCAGCTTACAGGTGATAGCTAACTATGGCTACACCTTC
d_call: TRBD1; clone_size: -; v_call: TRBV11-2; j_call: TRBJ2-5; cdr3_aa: CASSIGTGGQYF; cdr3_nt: TGTGCCAGCAGCATCGGGACAGGAGGACAGTACTTC
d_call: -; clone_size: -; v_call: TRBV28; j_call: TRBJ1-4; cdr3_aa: CASGPWNEKLFF; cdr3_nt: TGTGCCAGCGGCCCATGGAATGAAAAACTGTTTTTT
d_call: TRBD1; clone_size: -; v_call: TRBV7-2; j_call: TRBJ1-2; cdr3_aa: CASSPPDRASGYTF; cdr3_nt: TGTGCCAGCAGCCCGCCTGACAGGGCCTCTGGCTACACCTTC
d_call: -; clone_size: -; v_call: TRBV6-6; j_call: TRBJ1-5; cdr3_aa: CASSLRGLYSNQPQHF; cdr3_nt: TGTGCCAGCAGCCTTCGGGGATTATATAGCAATCAGCCCCAGCATTTT
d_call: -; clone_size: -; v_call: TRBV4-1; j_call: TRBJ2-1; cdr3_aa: CASSQDLPRDEQFF; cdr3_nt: TGCGCCAGCAGCCAAGATCTCCCAAGGGATGAGCAGTTCTTC
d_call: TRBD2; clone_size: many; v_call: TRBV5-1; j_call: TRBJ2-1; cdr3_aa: CASSLGGSSYNEQFF; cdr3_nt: TGCGCCAGCAGCTTGGGCGGGAGCTCCTACAATGAGCAGTTCTTC
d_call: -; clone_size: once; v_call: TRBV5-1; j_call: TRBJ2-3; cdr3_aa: CASSLGPLGTDTQYF; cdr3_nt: TGCGCCAGCAGCTTGGGTCCTCTCGGCACAGATACGCAGTATTTT
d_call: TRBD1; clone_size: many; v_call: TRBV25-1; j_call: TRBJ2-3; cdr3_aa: CASSGQGVRGSTDTQYF; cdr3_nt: TGTGCCAGCTCCGGACAGGGGGTTAGGGGAAGCACAGATACGCAGTATTTT
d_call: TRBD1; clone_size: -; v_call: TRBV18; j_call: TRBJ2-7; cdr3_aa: CASSPTGGIYEQYF; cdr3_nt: TGTGCCAGCTCACCTACAGGGGGGATATACGAGCAGTACTTC
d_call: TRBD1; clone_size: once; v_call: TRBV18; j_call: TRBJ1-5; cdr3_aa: CASSPGQVYQPQHF; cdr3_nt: TGTGCCAGCTCACCGGGACAGGTCTATCAGCCCCAGCATTTT
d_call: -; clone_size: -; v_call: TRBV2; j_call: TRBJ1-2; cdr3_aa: CASTEGFYGYTF; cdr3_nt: TGTGCCAGCACCGAGGGGTTCTATGGCTACACCTTC
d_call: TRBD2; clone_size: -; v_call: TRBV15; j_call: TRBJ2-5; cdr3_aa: CATSFGAGGPKTETQYF; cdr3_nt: TGTGCCACCAGTTTTGGCGCGGGAGGGCCTAAAACGGAGACCCAGTACTTC
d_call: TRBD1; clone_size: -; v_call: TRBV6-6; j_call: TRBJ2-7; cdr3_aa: CASRSGTGFEQYF; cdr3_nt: TGTGCCAGCAGATCCGGGACAGGGTTTGAGCAGTACTTC
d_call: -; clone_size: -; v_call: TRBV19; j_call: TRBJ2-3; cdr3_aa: CASSIGVGPDTQYF; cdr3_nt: TGTGCCAGTAGTATAGGCGTAGGGCCAGATACGCAGTATTTT
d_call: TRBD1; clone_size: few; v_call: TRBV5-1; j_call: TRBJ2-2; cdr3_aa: CASSLDGTGPTGELFF; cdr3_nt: TGCGCCAGCAGCTTGGACGGGACAGGGCCCACCGGGGAGCTGTTTTTT
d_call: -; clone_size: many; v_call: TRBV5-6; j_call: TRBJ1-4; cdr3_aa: CASSSIATNEKLFF; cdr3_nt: TGTGCCAGCAGCTCGATCGCAACTAATGAAAAACTGTTTTTT
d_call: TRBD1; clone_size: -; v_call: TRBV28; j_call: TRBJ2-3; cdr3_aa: CASSFPRQGSYF; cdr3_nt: TGTGCCAGCAGCTTCCCGAGACAGGGGTCGTATTTT
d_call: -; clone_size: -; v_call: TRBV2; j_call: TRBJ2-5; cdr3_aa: CASSEGALQETQYF; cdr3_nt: TGTGCCAGCAGTGAAGGGGCCTTGCAAGAGACCCAGTACTTC
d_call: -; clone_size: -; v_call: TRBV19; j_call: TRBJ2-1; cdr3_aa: CASSPASGKEYNEQFF; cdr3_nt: TGTGCCAGTAGTCCAGCGTCAGGGAAAGAATACAATGAGCAGTTCTTC
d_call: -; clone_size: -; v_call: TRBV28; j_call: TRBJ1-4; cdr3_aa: CATGPGGEKLFF; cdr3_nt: TGTGCCACCGGGCCGGGGGGGGAAAAACTGTTTTTT
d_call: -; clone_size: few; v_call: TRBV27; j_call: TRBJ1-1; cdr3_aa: CASSLSGLNTEAFF; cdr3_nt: TGTGCCAGCAGTTTATCGGGCCTGAACACTGAAGCTTTCTTT
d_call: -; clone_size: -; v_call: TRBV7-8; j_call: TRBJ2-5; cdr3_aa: CASRRTRGGVGETQYF; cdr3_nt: TGTGCCAGCAGGCGGACTAGGGGGGGAGTCGGCGAGACCCAGTACTTC
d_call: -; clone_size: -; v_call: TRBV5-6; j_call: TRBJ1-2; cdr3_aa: CASSLYRDYGYTF; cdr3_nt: TGTGCCAGCAGCTTGTACAGGGACTATGGCTACACCTTC
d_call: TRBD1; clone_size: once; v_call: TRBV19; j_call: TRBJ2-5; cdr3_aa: CASTGQGAKTQYF; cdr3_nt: TGTGCCAGTACCGGACAGGGGGCTAAGACCCAGTACTTC
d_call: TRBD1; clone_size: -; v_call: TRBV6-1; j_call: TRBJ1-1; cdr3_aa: CASSEAGGPEAFF; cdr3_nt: TGTGCCAGCAGTGAGGCAGGGGGGCCTGAAGCTTTCTTT
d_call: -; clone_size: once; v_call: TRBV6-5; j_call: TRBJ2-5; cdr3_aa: CASSYSDFRGVETQYF; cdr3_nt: TGTGCCAGCAGTTACTCGGACTTTAGGGGAGTAGAGACCCAGTACTTC
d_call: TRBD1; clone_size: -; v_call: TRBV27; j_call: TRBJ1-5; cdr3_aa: CASRPLDRVNQPQHF; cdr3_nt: TGTGCCAGCAGGCCTCTGGACAGGGTAAATCAGCCCCAGCATTTT
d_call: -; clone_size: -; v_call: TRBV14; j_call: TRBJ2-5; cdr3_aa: CASSQGVETQYF; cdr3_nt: TGTGCCAGCAGCCAAGGAGTAGAGACCCAGTACTTC
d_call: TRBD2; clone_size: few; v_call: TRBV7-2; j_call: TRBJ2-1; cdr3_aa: CASSSRTSSRGNEQFF; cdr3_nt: TGTGCCAGCAGCTCCCGGACTAGCTCAAGGGGCAATGAGCAGTTCTTC
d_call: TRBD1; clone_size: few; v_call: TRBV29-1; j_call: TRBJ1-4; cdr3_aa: CSVTPPGTGGEKLFF; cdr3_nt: TGCAGCGTAACCCCACCCGGGACAGGGGGTGAAAAACTGTTTTTT
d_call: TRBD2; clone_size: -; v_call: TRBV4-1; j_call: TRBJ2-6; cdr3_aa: CASSQEGLAGRLGANVLTF; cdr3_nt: TGCGCCAGCAGCCAAGAAGGTCTAGCGGGACGGTTGGGGGCCAACGTCCTGACTTTC
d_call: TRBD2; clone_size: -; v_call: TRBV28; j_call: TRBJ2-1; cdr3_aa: CACQSGSGTYNEQFF; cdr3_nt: TGTGCCTGTCAATCCGGTAGCGGGACCTACAATGAGCAGTTCTTC
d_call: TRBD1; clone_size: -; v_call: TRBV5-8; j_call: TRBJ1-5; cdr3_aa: CASSKGQGGVQPQHF; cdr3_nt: TGTGCCAGCAGCAAAGGACAGGGAGGAGTTCAGCCCCAGCATTTT
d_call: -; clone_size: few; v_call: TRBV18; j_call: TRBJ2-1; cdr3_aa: CASSPSRDNEQFF; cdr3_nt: TGTGCCAGCTCACCCTCGAGGGACAATGAGCAGTTCTTC
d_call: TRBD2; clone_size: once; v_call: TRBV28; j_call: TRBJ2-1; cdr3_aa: CASSLGVAGGLNEQFF; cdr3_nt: TGTGCCAGCAGTTTAGGGGTAGCGGGAGGGCTAAATGAGCAGTTCTTC
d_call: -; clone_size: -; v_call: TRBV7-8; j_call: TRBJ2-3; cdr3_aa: CASSAVEVTTDTQYF; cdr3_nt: TGTGCCAGCAGCGCGGTCGAGGTGACCACAGATACGCAGTATTTT
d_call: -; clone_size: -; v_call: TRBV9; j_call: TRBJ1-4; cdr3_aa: CASSLGQGSTNEKLFF; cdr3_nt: TGTGCCAGCAGCCTAGGTCAGGGTTCAACTAATGAAAAACTGTTTTTT
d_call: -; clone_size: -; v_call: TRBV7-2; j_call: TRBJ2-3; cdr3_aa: CASSFYADTDTQYF; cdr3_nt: TGTGCCAGCAGCTTTTACGCGGACACAGATACGCAGTATTTT
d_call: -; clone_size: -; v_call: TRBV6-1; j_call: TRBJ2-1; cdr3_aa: CASTGRDEQFF; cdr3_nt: TGTGCCAGCACAGGGCGGGATGAACAGTTCTTC
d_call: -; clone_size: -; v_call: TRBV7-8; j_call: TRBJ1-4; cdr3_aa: CASSLAGSEKLFF; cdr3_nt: TGTGCCAGCAGCTTAGCCGGTAGCGAAAAACTGTTTTTT
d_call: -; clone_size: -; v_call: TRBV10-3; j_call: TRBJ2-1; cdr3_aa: CAISIGFRENNEQFF; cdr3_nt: TGTGCCATCAGTATTGGGTTTCGGGAGAACAATGAGCAGTTCTTC